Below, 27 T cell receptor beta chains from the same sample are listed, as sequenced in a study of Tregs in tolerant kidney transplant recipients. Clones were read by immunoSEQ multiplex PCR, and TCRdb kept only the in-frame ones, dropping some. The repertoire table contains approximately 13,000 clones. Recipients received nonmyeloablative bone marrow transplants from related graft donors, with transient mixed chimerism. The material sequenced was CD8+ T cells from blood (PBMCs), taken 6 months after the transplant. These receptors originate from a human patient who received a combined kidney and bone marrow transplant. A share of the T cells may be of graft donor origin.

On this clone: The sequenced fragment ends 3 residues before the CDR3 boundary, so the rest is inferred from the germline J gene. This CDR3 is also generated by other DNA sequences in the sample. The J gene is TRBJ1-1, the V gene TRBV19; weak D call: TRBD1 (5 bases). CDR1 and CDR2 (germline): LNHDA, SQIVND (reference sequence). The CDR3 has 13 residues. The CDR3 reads CASSIPLGGEAFF. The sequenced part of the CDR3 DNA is TGTGCCAGTAGTATCCCCTTGGGGGGGGAA.

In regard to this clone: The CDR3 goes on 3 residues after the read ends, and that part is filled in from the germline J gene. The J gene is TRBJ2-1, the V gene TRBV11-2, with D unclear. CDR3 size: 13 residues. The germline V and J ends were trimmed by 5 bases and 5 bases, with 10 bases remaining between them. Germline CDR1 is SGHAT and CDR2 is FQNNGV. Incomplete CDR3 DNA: TGTGCCAGCAGCCCTCATAGAAACAATGAG. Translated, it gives CASSPHRNNE. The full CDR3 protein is CASSPHRNNEQFF.

This chain's CDR3 is CASSLAAQNHEQYF. The CDR3 DNA, read in part, is TGCGCCAGCAGCTTGGCCGCTCAGAATCACGAG. This sequence joins TRBV5-1 and TRBJ2-7; D is undetermined. Sequencing ends 3 residues short of the CDR3 end; the germline J gene provides the rest. The CDR3 is 14 residues long. V lost 0 bases to trimming and J lost 5 bases, with 12 bases between them. Germline loops: CDR1 SGHRS, CDR2 YFSETQ. Variable domain in full (rest from reference TRBV5-1 and TRBJ2-7): KAGVTQTPRYLIKTRGQQVTLSCSPISGHRSVSWYQQTPGQGLQFLFEYFSETQRNKGNFPGRFSGRQFSNSRSEMNVSTLELGDSALYLCASSLAAQNHEQYFGPGTRLTVT.

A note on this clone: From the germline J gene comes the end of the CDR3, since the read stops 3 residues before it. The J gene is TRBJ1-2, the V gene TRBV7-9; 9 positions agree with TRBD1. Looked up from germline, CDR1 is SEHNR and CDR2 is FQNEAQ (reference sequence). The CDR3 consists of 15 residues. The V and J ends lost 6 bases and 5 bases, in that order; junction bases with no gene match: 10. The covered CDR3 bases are TGTGCCAGCAGTCGTTCGGGACAGGGACTTTATGGC. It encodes CASSRSGQGLYG. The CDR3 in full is CASSRSGQGLYGYTF.

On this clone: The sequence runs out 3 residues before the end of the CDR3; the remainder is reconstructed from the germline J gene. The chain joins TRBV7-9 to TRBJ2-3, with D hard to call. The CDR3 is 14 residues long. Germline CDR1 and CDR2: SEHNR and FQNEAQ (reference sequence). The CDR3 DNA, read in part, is TGTGCCAGCAGCTTGGGCAGGCCGCGAGAGACG. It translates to CASSLGRPRET. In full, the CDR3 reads CASSLGRPRETQYF.

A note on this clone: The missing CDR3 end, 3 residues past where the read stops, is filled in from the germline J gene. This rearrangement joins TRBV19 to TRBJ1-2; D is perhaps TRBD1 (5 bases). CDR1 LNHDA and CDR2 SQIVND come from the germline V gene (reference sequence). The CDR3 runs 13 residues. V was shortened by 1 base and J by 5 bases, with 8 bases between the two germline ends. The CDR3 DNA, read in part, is TGTGCCAGTAGTATAGGCAGGGCGTATGGC. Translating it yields CASSIGRAYG. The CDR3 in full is CASSIGRAYGYTF.

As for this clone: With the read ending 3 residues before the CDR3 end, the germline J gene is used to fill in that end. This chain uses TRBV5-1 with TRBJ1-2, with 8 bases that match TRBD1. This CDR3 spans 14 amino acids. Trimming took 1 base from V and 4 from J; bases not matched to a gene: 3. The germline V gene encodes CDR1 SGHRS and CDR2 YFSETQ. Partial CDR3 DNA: TGCGCCAGCAGCTTGACAGGGGGAATCTATGGC. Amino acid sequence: CASSLTGGIYG. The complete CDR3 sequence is CASSLTGGIYGYTF.

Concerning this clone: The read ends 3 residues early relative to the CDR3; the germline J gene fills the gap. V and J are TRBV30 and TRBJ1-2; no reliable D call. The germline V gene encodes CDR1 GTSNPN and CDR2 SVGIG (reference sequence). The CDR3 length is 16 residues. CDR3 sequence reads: CAWSPVSGRDADTYTF. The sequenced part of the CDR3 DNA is TGTGCCTGGAGTCCGGTTAGCGGGAGGGATGCAGATACC.

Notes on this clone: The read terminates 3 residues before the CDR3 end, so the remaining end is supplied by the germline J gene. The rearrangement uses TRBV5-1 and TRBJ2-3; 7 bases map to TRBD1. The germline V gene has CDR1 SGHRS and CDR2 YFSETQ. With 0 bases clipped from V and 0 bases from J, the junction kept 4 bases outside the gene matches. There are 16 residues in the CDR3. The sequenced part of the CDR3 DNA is TGCGCCAGCAGCTTGGTGGGACAGCCTAGCACAGATACG. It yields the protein CASSLVGQPSTDT. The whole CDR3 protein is CASSLVGQPSTDTQYF.

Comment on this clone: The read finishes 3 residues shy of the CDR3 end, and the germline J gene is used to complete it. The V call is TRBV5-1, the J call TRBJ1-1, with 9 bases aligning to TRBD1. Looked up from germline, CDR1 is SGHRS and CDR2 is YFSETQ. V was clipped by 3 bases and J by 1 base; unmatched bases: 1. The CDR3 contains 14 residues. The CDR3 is CASSWGQGNTEAFF. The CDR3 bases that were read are TGCGCCAGCAGCTGGGGACAGGGGAACACTGAA.

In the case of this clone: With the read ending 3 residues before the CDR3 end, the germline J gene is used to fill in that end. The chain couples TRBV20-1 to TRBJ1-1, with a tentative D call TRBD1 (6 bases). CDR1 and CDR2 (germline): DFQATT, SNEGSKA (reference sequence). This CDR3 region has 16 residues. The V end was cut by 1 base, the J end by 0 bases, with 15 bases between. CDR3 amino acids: CSARVVGQIMNTEAFF. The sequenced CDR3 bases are TGCAGTGCTAGAGTTGTGGGACAAATTATGAACACTGAA.

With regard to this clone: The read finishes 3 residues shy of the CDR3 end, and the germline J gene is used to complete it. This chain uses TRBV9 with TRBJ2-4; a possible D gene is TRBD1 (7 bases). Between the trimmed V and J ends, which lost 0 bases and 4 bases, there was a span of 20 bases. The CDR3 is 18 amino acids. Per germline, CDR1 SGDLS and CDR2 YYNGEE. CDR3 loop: CASSVGAGGNLLKNIQYF. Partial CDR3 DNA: TGTGCCAGCAGCGTAGGGGCAGGGGGGAACCTCCTAAAAAACATT.

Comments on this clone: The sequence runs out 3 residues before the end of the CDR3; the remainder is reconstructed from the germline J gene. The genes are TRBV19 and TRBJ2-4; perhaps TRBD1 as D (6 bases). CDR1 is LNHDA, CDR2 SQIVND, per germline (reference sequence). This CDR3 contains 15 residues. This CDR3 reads CASSMLKRGGYGQYF. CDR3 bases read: TGTGCCAGTAGTATGTTAAAGCGTGGGGGCTATGGT.

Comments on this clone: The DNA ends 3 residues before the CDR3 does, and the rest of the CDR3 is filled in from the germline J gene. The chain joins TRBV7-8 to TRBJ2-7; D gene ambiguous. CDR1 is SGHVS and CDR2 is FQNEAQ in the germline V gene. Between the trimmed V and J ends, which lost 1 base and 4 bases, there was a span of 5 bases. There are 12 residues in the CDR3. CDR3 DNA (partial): TGTGCCAGCAGCTTAGGGGCGTACGAG. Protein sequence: CASSLGAYE. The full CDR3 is CASSLGAYEQYF.

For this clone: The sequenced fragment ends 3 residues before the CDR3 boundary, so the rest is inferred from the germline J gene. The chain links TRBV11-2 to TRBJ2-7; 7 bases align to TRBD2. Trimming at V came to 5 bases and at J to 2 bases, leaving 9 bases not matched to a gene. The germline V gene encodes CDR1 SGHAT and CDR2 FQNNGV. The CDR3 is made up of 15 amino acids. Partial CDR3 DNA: TGTGCCAGCAGCAAGAGAAGCGGGGAGCCCTACGAG. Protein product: CASSKRSGEPYE. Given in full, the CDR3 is CASSKRSGEPYEQYF.

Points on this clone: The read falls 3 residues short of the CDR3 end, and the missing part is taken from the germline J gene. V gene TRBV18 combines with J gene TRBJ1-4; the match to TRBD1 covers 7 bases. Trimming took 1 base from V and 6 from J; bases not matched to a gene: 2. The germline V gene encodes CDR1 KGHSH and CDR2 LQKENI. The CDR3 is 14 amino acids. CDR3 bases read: TGTGCCAGCTCACCACGAGGGGGCTATGAAAAA. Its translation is CASSPRGGYEK. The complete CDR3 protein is CASSPRGGYEKLFF.

The CDR3 sequence is CASSGGTGVSYEQYF. CDR3 DNA, as far as it was read: TGTGCCAGCAGCGGGGGGACAGGGGTTTCCTACGAG. This chain connects TRBV9 to TRBJ2-7, with TRBD1 matching over 10 bases. The read ends 3 residues before the CDR3 terminus; that terminus is restored from the germline J gene. This CDR3 is built from 15 residues. Germline V gene data show CDR1 as SGDLS and CDR2 as YYNGEE. The V segment lost 3 bases and the J segment 1 base; nucleotides outside the gene matches: 4.

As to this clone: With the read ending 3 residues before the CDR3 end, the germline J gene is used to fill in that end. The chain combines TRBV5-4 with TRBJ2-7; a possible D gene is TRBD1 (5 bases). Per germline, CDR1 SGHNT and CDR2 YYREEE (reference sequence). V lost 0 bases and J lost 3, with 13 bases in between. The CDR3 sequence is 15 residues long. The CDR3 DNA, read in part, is TGTGCCAGCAGCTTGGTAGGGCAGGGCCACTACGAG. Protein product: CASSLVGQGHYE. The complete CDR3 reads CASSLVGQGHYEQYF.

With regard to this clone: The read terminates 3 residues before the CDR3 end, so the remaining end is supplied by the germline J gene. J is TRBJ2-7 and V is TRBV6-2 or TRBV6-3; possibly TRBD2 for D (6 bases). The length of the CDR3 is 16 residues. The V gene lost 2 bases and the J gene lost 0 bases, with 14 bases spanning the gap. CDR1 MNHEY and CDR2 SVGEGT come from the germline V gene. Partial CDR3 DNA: TGTGCCAGCAGTTACGTGGCGGGGCATAGCTCCTACGAG. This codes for CASSYVAGHSSYE. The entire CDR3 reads CASSYVAGHSSYEQYF.

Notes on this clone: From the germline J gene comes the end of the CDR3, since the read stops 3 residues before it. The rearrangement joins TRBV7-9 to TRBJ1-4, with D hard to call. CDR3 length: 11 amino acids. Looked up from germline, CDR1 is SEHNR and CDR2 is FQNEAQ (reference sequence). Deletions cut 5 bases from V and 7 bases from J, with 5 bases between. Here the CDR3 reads CASSQSEKLFF. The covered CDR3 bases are TGTGCCAGCAGCCAGAGTGAAAAA.

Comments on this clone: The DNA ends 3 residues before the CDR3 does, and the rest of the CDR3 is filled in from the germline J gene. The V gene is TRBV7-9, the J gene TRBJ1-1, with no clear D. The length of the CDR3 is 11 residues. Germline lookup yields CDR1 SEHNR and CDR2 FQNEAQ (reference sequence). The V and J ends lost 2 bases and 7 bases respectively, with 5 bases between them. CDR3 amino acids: CASSLLVEAFF. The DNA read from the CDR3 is TGTGCCAGCAGCTTACTAGTTGAA.

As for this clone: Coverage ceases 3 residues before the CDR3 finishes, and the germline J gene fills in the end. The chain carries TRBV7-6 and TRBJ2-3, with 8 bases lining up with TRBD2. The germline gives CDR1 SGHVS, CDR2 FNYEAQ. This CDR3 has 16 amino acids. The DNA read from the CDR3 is TGTGCCAGCAGCTTAGAAGTAGCGGGATTAGGGGAGACG. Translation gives CASSLEVAGLGET. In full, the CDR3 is CASSLEVAGLGETQYF.

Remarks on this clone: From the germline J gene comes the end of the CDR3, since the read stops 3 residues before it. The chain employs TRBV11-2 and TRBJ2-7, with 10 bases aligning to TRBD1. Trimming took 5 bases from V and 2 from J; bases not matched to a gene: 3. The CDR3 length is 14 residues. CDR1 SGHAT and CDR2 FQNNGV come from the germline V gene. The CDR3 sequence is CASSPGTGAYEQYF. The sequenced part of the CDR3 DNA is TGTGCCAGCAGCCCCGGGACAGGGGCCTACGAG. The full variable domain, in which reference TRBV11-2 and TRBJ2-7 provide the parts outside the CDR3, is EAGVAQSPRYKIIEKRQSVAFWCNPISGHATLYWYQQILGQGPKLLIQFQNNGVVDDSQLPKDRFSAERLKGVDSTLKIQPAKLEDSAVYLCASSPGTGAYEQYFGPGTRLTVT.

Partial CDR3 DNA: TGTGCCAGCAGTTTAAGGGGGAACACTGAA. Its translation: CASSLRGNTE. The entire CDR3 protein is CASSLRGNTEAFF. The chain recombines TRBV28 with TRBJ1-1; D is perhaps TRBD1 (5 bases). Sequencing ends 3 residues short of the CDR3 end; the germline J gene provides the rest. V was pared by 2 bases and J by 1 base, with 5 bases between. This CDR3 has 13 residues. The V gene's germline CDR1 is MDHEN and CDR2 SYDVKM.

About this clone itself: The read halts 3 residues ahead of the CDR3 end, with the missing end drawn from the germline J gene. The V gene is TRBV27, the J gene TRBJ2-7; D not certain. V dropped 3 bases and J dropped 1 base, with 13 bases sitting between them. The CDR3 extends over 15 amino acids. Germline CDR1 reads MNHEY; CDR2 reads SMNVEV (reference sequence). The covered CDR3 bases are TGTGCCAGCAGTTTTGTTGGTGACATTTCCTACGAG. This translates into CASSFVGDISYE. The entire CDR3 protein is CASSFVGDISYEQYF.

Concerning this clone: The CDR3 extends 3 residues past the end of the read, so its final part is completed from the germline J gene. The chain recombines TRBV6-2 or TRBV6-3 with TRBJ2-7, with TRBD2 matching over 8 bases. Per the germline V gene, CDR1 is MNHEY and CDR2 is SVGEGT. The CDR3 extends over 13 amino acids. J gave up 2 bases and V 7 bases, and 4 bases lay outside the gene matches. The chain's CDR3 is CASTPGGAYEQYF. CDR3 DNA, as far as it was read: TGTGCCAGCACCCCGGGGGGGGCCTACGAG.

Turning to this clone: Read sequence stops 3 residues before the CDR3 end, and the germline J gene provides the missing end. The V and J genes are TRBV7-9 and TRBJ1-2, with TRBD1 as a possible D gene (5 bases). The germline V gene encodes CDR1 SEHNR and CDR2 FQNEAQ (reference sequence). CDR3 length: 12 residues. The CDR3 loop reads CASSSGGNDYTF. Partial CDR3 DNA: TGTGCCAGCAGCTCTGGGGGGAATGAC. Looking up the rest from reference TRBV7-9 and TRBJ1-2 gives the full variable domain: DTGVSQNPRHKITKRGQNVTFRCDPISEHNRLYWYRQTLGQGPEFLTYFQNEAQLEKSRLLSDRFSAERPKGSFSTLEIQRTEQGDSAMYLCASSSGGNDYTFGSGTRLTVV.